Below, 13 T cell receptor beta chains from the same sample are listed, as sequenced in a study of vaccination and CD4 T cells after COVID-19. These TCRs' antigens remain unknown. Oncomine TCR Beta short-read sequencing was applied to DNA from cultured CD4+ T cells. TCRdb called the PCR reads again in MiXCR, with one record for every CDR3 protein. The table shows approximately 20,000 distinct CDR3 sequences, with 62% occurring only once. The sample's treatment: roughly 11-day PBMC culture with coronavirus spike peptide pools or control peptides (ViraFEST assay). The specimen comprised CD4+ T cells from blood, cultured in vitro, sampled before SARS-CoV-2 vaccination. The receptors come from a human donor who received a COVID-19 vaccine.

This chain connects TRBV6-5 to TRBJ1-5; D call uncertain. Between the trimmed V and J ends, which lost 2 bases and 1 base, there was a span of 6 bases. The CDR3 has 14 residues. Germline V gene lookup returns CDR1 MNHEY and CDR2 SVGAGI. CDR3 region: CASSYTYSNQPQHF. Written as DNA, the CDR3 is TGTGCCAGCAGTTACACCTACAGCAATCAGCCCCAGCATTTT.

The rearrangement joins TRBV2 to TRBJ2-1, with 10 bases aligning to TRBD2. Unmatched junction bases numbered 3, after V lost 9 bases and J lost 1 base. Germline-derived CDR1 and CDR2 are SNHLY and FYNNEI. This CDR3 has 14 residues. The CDR3 sequence is CASRAGGSYNEQFF. The CDR3 coding sequence is TGTGCCAGTCGAGCGGGGGGGTCCTACAATGAGCAGTTCTTC.

In its sample, this clonotype was seen a few times. The chain uses TRBV7-9 and TRBJ1-1, with D possibly being TRBD1 (5 bases). Germline V gene data show CDR1 as SEHNR and CDR2 as FQNEAQ (reference sequence). This CDR3 comprises 11 residues. V dropped 1 base and J dropped 13 bases, with 10 bases sitting between them. The CDR3 sequence is CASSLGIGVFF. DNA of the CDR3: TGTGCCAGCAGCTTAGGGATAGGGGTTTTCTTT.

V and J are TRBV7-8 and TRBJ2-3; 7 bases align to TRBD2. Germline assignment: CDR1 SGHVS and CDR2 FQNEAQ. The CDR3 spans 14 residues. The ends lost 1 base at V and 4 bases at J; junction bases unmatched: 2. CDR3 region: CASSLEGRADTQYF. The CDR3 DNA sequence: TGTGCCAGCAGCTTAGAGGGGAGGGCAGATACGCAGTATTTT.

This clonotype was found a few times. The chain is built from TRBV10-3 and TRBJ1-6; 9 bases are shared with TRBD1. The ends lost 5 bases at V and 7 bases at J; junction bases unmatched: 6. The CDR3 is 15 residues long. Germline-derived CDR1 and CDR2 are ENHRY and SYGVKD. The CDR3 DNA is TGTGCCATCAGTCCGGACGGGACAGGGAATTCACCCCTCCACTTT. Amino acids: CAISPDGTGNSPLHF.

The V gene is TRBV20-1, the J gene TRBJ1-6; D is uncertain. CDR1 and CDR2 from the germline V gene are DFQATT and SNEGSKA (reference sequence). The V gene lost 0 bases and the J gene lost 1 base, with 10 bases spanning the gap. There are 16 residues in the CDR3. CDR3 in amino acids: CSARDGVVSYNSPLHF. CDR3 coding DNA: TGCAGTGCTAGAGACGGCGTCGTTTCCTATAATTCACCCCTCCACTTT.

V and J are TRBV15 and TRBJ1-1, with D unclear. The CDR3 loop spans 15 amino acids. The V and J ends lost 1 base and 2 bases respectively, with 11 bases between them. Germline-derived CDR1 and CDR2 are LNHNV and YYDKDF (reference sequence). The CDR3 is CATSRVGVQNTEAFF. For the CDR3, the DNA is TGTGCCACCAGCAGAGTCGGTGTCCAAAACACTGAAGCTTTCTTT.

This chain joins TRBV6-1 and TRBJ1-2, with D unclear. The CDR3 consists of 13 residues. CDR1 is MNHNS, CDR2 SASEGT, per germline. V was trimmed by 8 bases and J by 5 bases, leaving 15 bases between them. The CDR3 coding sequence is TGTGCCAGCTCCAATGGGTCGGTTTATGGCTACACCTTC. Translation gives CASSNGSVYGYTF.

The V gene is TRBV6-1, the J gene TRBJ1-2, with TRBD1 matching 10 bases. V was clipped by 5 bases and J by 5 bases; unmatched bases: 8. The CDR3 is 15 amino acids. In germline, CDR1 is MNHNS, CDR2 SASEGT. The CDR3 region has the DNA TGTGCCAGCAGTCAAAGGACAGGGGGTTTTTATGGCTACACCTTC. This codes for CASSQRTGGFYGYTF.

V and J are TRBV2 and TRBJ1-3; D not resolved. Germline values: CDR1 SNHLY, CDR2 FYNNEI. V was clipped by 7 bases and J by 2 bases, with 9 bases between them. The CDR3 runs 13 residues. CDR3 in DNA: TGTGCCAGCACCCGGACTGCTGGAAACACCATATATTTT. This gives the protein CASTRTAGNTIYF.

The chain has TRBV20-1 and TRBJ1-1; no clear D gene. V was trimmed by 1 base and J by 6 bases, leaving 6 bases between them. The CDR3 length is 11 residues. Germline CDR1 and CDR2: DFQATT and SNEGSKA (reference sequence). CDR3 DNA: TGCAGTGCTAGAGGGGGAGCTGAAGCTTTCTTT. As protein: CSARGGAEAFF.

The rearrangement joins TRBV30 to TRBJ2-5; D gene uncertain. Looked up from germline, CDR1 is GTSNPN and CDR2 is SVGIG (reference sequence). V dropped 0 bases and J dropped 2 bases, with 7 bases sitting between them. CDR3 length equals 13 residues. CDR3 DNA: TGTGCCTGGAGTGTAGGGTTTCAAGAGACCCAGTACTTC. Amino acid sequence: CAWSVGFQETQYF.

The chain couples TRBV24-1 to TRBJ1-5; TRBD1 might be the D (6 bases). Germline V lookup: CDR1 KGHDR, CDR2 SFDVKD. The CDR3 has 12 amino acids. The V gene lost 10 bases and the J gene lost 4 bases, with 10 bases spanning the gap. The CDR3 DNA reads as TGTGCCACGGCACAGGGTAATCAGCCCCAGCATTTT. It yields the protein CATAQGNQPQHF.